These 22 T cell receptor beta chains originate from one sample sequenced in a study of T cells in Graves' hyperthyroidism and ophthalmopathy. TCR beta CDR3 region amplification was performed from RNA transcripts. First-round RT-PCR targeting the TCR CDR3 was performed with the HTBI primer set. TCRdb itself ran the multiplex PCR reads through MiXCR, one entry per CDR3 protein. The sample shows about half a million distinct CDR3 sequences, less than 25% of them seen only once. The sequenced sample was blood. The receptors derive from a man aged 18 to 30 with Graves' hyperthyroidism.

The chain has TRBV12-3 or TRBV12-4 and TRBJ2-7; 8 bases fit TRBD2. V was pared by 7 bases and J by 2 bases, with 4 bases of the junction left unmatched. This CDR3 contains 13 residues. The CDR3 here is CASNMGLAYEQYF. In nucleotides, the CDR3 is TGTGCCAGCAATATGGGACTAGCCTACGAGCAGTACTTC.

This clonotype has only a few counts. The chain uses TRBV6-5 and TRBJ1-2; D is perhaps TRBD1 (6 bases). This CDR3 has 15 residues. The ends were cut back, 0 bases at V and 3 bases at J, with 11 bases in the middle. CDR1 and CDR2 from the germline V gene are MNHEY and SVGAGI. In nucleotides, the CDR3 is TGTGCCAGCAGTTACTCGATGGACAGCGACTATGGCTACACCTTC. This sequence encodes CASSYSMDSDYGYTF.

This clonotype was found a few times. The chain couples TRBV4-1 to TRBJ1-1; no definite D call. Germline CDR1 reads MGHRA; CDR2 reads YSYEKL. V shed 4 bases and J shed 0 bases, with 12 bases lying between them. There are 15 residues in the CDR3. The chain's CDR3 is CASSRVQFMNTEAFF. In DNA form, the CDR3 reads TGCGCCAGCAGCCGCGTACAGTTCATGAACACTGAAGCTTTCTTT.

This clonotype was counted at least ten times. The chain is built from TRBV6-1 and TRBJ1-3, with 10 bases identical to TRBD1. The CDR3 runs 15 residues. Germline loops: CDR1 MNHNS, CDR2 SASEGT. V lost 5 bases to trimming and J lost 2 bases; unmatched junction nucleotides: 3. CDR3 residues: CASSPGQGPGNTIYF. CDR3 DNA sequence: TGTGCCAGCAGTCCGGGACAGGGGCCTGGAAACACCATATATTTT.

This sequence joins TRBV11-2 and TRBJ2-7, with TRBD1 matching over 10 bases. The V segment lost 10 bases and the J segment 4 bases; nucleotides outside the gene matches: 13. The CDR3 covers 15 residues. Germline assignment: CDR1 SGHAT and CDR2 FQNNGV. CDR3 bases: TGTGCCATCAGACGGACGGGACAGGGGACTTACGAGCAGTACTTC. Residues: CAIRRTGQGTYEQYF.

In its sample, this clonotype was seen many times. V gene TRBV19 combines with J gene TRBJ1-2, with 7 bases that match TRBD1. V dropped 5 bases and J dropped 0; count of bases not matched to a gene: 18. CDR3 length: 19 amino acids. CDR1 is LNHDA and CDR2 is SQIVND in the germline V gene (reference sequence). CDR3 sequence: CASSSSHRAGGQTNYGYTF. The CDR3, as DNA: TGTGCCAGTAGTTCAAGCCACCGGGCAGGGGGGCAGACTAACTATGGCTACACCTTC.

This clonotype came up many times. The chain has TRBV6-5 and TRBJ1-2, with no clear D. With 2 bases removed from V and 6 bases from J, the gap between germline ends came to 13 bases. The CDR3 contains 14 residues. Germline CDR1 and CDR2: MNHEY and SVGAGI. The CDR3 reads CASSYDTPANGYTF. CDR3 nucleotides: TGTGCCAGCAGTTACGATACACCCGCAAATGGCTACACCTTC.

This clonotype was picked up many times. This chain joins TRBV28 and TRBJ1-3; no definite D call. The CDR3 runs 13 residues. The V gene lost 5 bases and the J gene lost 2 bases, with 7 bases spanning the gap. The V gene's germline CDR1 is MDHEN and CDR2 SYDVKM. CDR3 residues: CASSGEAGNTIYF. CDR3 nucleotide sequence: TGTGCCAGCAGTGGGGAAGCTGGAAACACCATATATTTT.

This clonotype was counted ten times or more. This sequence joins TRBV20-1 and TRBJ2-7; tentatively, D is TRBD2 (5 bases). Between the trimmed V and J ends, which lost 6 bases and 2 bases, there was a span of 14 bases. From germline, CDR1 is DFQATT and CDR2 SNEGSKA (reference sequence). The CDR3 contains 13 residues. The CDR3 sequence: CSARVRMAYEQYF. Written as DNA, the CDR3 is TGCAGTGCGCGGGTCCGTATGGCCTACGAGCAGTACTTC.

This clonotype has ten or more counts. V and J are TRBV5-1 and TRBJ1-5; D unclear. Germline V lookup: CDR1 SGHRS, CDR2 YFSETQ. V gave up 0 bases and J gave up 7 bases, with 8 bases separating them. There are 13 residues in the CDR3. CDR3 bases: TGCGCCAGCAGCTTGGCCAAGGACCAGCCCCAGCATTTT. Translation: CASSLAKDQPQHF.

Only one count was recorded for this clonotype. J is TRBJ2-5 and V is TRBV27; unclear D gene. CDR3 size: 15 residues. Germline loops: CDR1 MNHEY, CDR2 SMNVEV (reference sequence). The V end was cut by 6 bases, the J end by 2 bases, with 16 bases between. DNA of the CDR3: TGTGCCAGCAGCCGTCAAGGCTACCCACAAGAGACCCAGTACTTC. This translates into CASSRQGYPQETQYF.

The genes are TRBV28 and TRBJ2-7; tentative D call: TRBD1 (6 bases). The CDR3 loop spans 14 amino acids. With 6 bases removed from V and 1 base from J, the gap between germline ends came to 13 bases. Germline V gene lookup returns CDR1 MDHEN and CDR2 SYDVKM. CDR3 protein: CASSAQGVSYEQYF. Here the CDR3 DNA reads TGTGCCAGCAGCGCACAGGGAGTTTCCTACGAGCAGTACTTC.

The CDR3 nucleotides are TGTGCCAGCAGTGAAGCGCTAGCCAAAAACATTCAGTACTTC. This sequence encodes CASSEALAKNIQYF. The chain recombines TRBV6-1 with TRBJ2-4; D unresolved. Germline CDR1 MNHNS, CDR2 SASEGT. The V end was cut by 0 bases, the J end by 0 bases, with 3 bases between. The CDR3 is 14 residues long.

This clonotype was recorded at least ten times. The chain couples TRBV6-1 to TRBJ1-2, with 7 bases fitting TRBD1. The CDR3 is made up of 13 amino acids. Germline CDR1 MNHNS, CDR2 SASEGT. V was pared by 6 bases and J by 5 bases, with 6 bases of the junction left unmatched. CDR3 amino acids: CASSSGGIYGYTF. The CDR3 DNA reads as TGTGCCAGCAGCTCAGGGGGGATTTATGGCTACACCTTC.

V usage is TRBV2 and J usage is TRBJ2-5; possible D gene TRBD2, 6 bases. Germline CDR1 SNHLY, CDR2 FYNNEI. This CDR3 region has 14 residues. Between the trimmed V and J ends, which lost 7 bases and 2 bases, there was a span of 14 bases. CDR3 coding DNA: TGTGCCAGCACGCCGGGACTGACGCAAGAGACCCAGTACTTC. Protein sequence: CASTPGLTQETQYF. Together with reference TRBV2 and TRBJ2-5, the CDR3 gives the full variable domain: EPEVTQTPSHQVTQMGQEVILRCVPISNHLYFYWYRQILGQKVEFLVSFYNNEISEKSEIFDDQFSVERPDGSNFTLKIRSTKLEDSAMYFCASTPGLTQETQYFGPGTRLLVL.

This clonotype appeared many times. The V and J genes are TRBV15 and TRBJ1-2, with D maybe TRBD1 (5 bases). Trimming left V 2 bases short and J 8 bases short, with 21 bases between. Germline V lookup: CDR1 LNHNV, CDR2 YYDKDF (reference sequence). The CDR3 has 16 amino acids. The CDR3 DNA follows: TGTGCCACCAGCAGACGAAGGGGTTTTAGGTTGCAAGGCTACACCTTC. Protein product: CATSRRRGFRLQGYTF.

This clonotype was recorded once. This chain uses TRBV6-5 with TRBJ1-1; tentatively, D is TRBD1 (6 bases). V lost 2 bases and J lost 7, with 11 bases in between. CDR1 MNHEY and CDR2 SVGAGI come from the germline V gene. The CDR3 loop spans 13 amino acids. CDR3 sequence reads: CASSYHRENEAFF. DNA of the CDR3: TGTGCCAGCAGTTACCACAGGGAAAATGAAGCTTTCTTT.

As to this clonotype: It may be a read error: a sequence one base away is much more abundant. The chain recombines TRBV19 with TRBJ1-1, with a possible D match to TRBD1 (6 bases). This CDR3 is 14 amino acids long. The germline CDR1 and CDR2 sequences are LNHDA and SQIVND (reference sequence). V was trimmed by 4 bases and J by 7 bases, leaving 16 bases between them. CDR3 region: CASSSWAWDNEAFF. DNA for the CDR3: TGTGCCAGTAGTAGTTGGGCTTGGGACAATGAAGCTTTCTTT.

Concerning this clonotype itself: In this CDR3 the conserved last residue, phenylalanine or tryptophan, is missing, so a read error is likely. The chain links TRBV6-1 to TRBJ1-2; D remains unclear. The V end was cut by 3 bases, the J end by 8 bases, with 10 bases between. This CDR3 has 12 residues. Germline values: CDR1 MNHNS, CDR2 SASEGT. In nucleotides, the CDR3 is TGTGCCAGCAGTGACGCAATCTACGGCTACACCGTC. Its protein is CASSDAIYGYTV.

This clonotype was detected many times. The V call is TRBV10-3, the J call TRBJ1-1; TRBD1 agrees at 8 bases. CDR1 is ENHRY and CDR2 is SYGVKD in the germline V gene. V lost 9 bases to trimming and J lost 1 base; unmatched junction nucleotides: 7. The CDR3 sequence is 14 residues long. CDR3 sequence reads: CAITMGTGNTEAFF. The CDR3 DNA sequence: TGTGCCATTACAATGGGGACAGGGAACACTGAAGCTTTCTTT.

This clonotype was seen a single time. A much larger clone lies one base from this, so it may be a read error. No conserved phenylalanine or tryptophan is present at the end of the CDR3, so a read error is the likely explanation. The rearrangement uses TRBV3-1 and TRBJ1-2; no reliable D call. V lost 7 bases and J 4 bases, leaving 13 bases between the germline ends. The CDR3 is made up of 13 amino acids. The V gene's germline CDR1 is LGHDT and CDR2 YNNKEL (reference sequence). In DNA, the CDR3 is TGTGCCAGCACCTTCTCCGGGATCTATGGCTACACCTAC. This sequence encodes CASTFSGIYGYTY.

This clonotype was seen many times. V usage is TRBV12-3 or TRBV12-4 and J usage is TRBJ1-2; a possible D gene is TRBD1 (6 bases). Between the trimmed V and J ends, which lost 6 bases and 5 bases, there was a span of 16 bases. This CDR3 spans 14 amino acids. The DNA for the CDR3 is TGTGCCAGCAGGGCTTTGGGGGGCGGATATGGCTACACCTTC. It translates to CASRALGGGYGYTF.